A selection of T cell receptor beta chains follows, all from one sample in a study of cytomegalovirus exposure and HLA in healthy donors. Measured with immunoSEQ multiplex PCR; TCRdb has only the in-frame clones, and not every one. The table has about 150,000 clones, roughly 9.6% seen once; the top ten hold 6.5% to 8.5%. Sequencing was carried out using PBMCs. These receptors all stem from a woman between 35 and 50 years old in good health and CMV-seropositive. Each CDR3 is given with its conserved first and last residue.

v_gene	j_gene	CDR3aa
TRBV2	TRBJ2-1	CASSTGQGAEQFF
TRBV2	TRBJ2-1	CASSGRTVAVEQFF
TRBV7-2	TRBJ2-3	CASSLFPTSQNTDTQYF
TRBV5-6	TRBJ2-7	CASSLTRAPSYEQYF
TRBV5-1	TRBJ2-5	CASSSGSRGETQYF
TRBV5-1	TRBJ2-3	CASSLTSGGADTQYF
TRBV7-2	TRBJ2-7	CASSLAANSPYEQYF
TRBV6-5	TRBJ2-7	CASSYSSSGGTEQYF
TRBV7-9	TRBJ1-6	CASSFDRGRISPLHF
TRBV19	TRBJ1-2	CASSIGPGSGYTF
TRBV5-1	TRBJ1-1	CASSSGGWNTEAFF
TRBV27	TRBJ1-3	CASSLTGVGSGNTIYF
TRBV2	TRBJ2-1	CASSPMTGDEQFF
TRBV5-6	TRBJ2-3	CASSLGAGGFYTDTQYF
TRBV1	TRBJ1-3	CTSYRYFSGNTIYF
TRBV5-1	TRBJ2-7	CASSFRGEQYF
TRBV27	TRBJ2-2	CASSLYPSGGANTGELFF
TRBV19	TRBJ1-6	CASSIRSSYNSPLHF
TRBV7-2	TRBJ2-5	CASSLVAGGGETQYF
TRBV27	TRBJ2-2	CASRYQGFPGELFF
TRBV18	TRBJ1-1	CASSPNPGDTEAFF
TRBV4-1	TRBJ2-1	CASTSRIGEGNEQFF
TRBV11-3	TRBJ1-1	CASSRTAMNTEAFF
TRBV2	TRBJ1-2	CASSENPRGYTF
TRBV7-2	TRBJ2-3	CASSLLAGGNTDTQYF
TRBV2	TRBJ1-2	CAQQGADYGYTF
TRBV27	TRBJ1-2	CASSYRQGGMDGYTF
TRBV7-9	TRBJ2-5	CASRLLRGYQEAQYF
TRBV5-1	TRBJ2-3	CASSLRGIFPDTQYF
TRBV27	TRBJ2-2	CASQTTGRGTGELFF
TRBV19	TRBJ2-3	CASSPKPGLAGTDTQYF
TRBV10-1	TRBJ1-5	CASSQVLSGPQHF
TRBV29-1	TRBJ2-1	CSVVVGGRYNEQFF
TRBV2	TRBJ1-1	CASSQPQGNTEAFF
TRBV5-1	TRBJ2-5	CASSLESDGETQYF
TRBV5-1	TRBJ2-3	CASSFNMPDTQYF
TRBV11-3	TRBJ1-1	CASSTRGASTEAFF
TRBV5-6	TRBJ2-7	CASSLAPGGSYEQYF
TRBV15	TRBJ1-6	CATSRAGGYSSPLHF
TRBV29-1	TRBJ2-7	CSVVESGYEQYF
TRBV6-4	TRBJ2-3	CASSLTDTQYF
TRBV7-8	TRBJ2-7	CASSLGGSEQYF
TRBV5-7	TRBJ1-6	CASARGQGARGNNSPLHF